The rows below give T cell receptor beta chains drawn from one sample of a study of blood T cell repertoires in COVID-19. Assay used: immunoSEQ multiplex PCR; TCRdb lists only in-frame clones, some missing. The sample lists about 140,000 clones, approximately 90% seen once, with about 4.3% in the top ten. Sequenced material: peripheral blood. Receptors were obtained from a woman aged 40 to 49 with acute or convalescent COVID-19. Each CDR3 is given with its conserved first and last residue.

TRBV29-1	TRBJ2-2	CSVEDWGQGFAGELFF
TRBV11-2	TRBJ1-4	CASSTTGGREKLFF
TRBV5-5	TRBJ2-5	CASSLGQGGTQYF
TRBV19	TRBJ1-5	CASSNNAGKAQHF
TRBV14	TRBJ2-3	CASSGSGTSGRPFTDTQYF
TRBV19	TRBJ1-5	CASSIDRAGAQHF
TRBV15	TRBJ2-3	CATSGGDSGDTQYF
TRBV30	TRBJ2-7	CAWTGAQGVLYEQYF
TRBV7-2	TRBJ1-2	CASSLARDINGYTF
TRBV20-1	TRBJ2-3	CSASGLAGVGDTQYF
TRBV29-1	TRBJ2-5	CSVPSGSRSQETQYF